This TCR beta chain was sequenced for a study of graft-versus-host responses after intestinal transplantation. Background on the study: Every one of the recipients received anti-thymocyte globulin induction and afterwards took tacrolimus and steroids for approximately three years. General study findings and limits: Levels of circulating GvH clones at their peak were associated with early post-transplant HvG declines. Those patients showing graft-donor T cell macrochimerism displayed high graft-versus-host to host-versus-graft clonal ratios in allografts.

With respect to this clone: What it binds is not known.

The protocol was immunoSEQ multiplex PCR, while the TCRdb copy is restricted to in-frame clones and leaves out a portion. The table records 65,000 to 90,000 clones, more than 70% of them present only once. Per the germline V gene, CDR1 is PRHDT and CDR2 is FYEKMQ (reference sequence). Trimming shortened V by 5 bases and J by 1 base, and 5 bases separated the two germline ends. The CDR3 is 12 amino acids. This chain uses TRBV13 with TRBJ1-1; unclear D gene. Here the sequenced sample was unstimulated CD8+ T cells sorted from spleen or lymph node cells, taken before intestinal transplant. The receptor was derived from a human donor who received an intestinal transplant. DNA of the CDR3: TGTGCCAGCAGCCCTACGAACACTGAAGCTTTCTTT. It encodes CASSPTNTEAFF.